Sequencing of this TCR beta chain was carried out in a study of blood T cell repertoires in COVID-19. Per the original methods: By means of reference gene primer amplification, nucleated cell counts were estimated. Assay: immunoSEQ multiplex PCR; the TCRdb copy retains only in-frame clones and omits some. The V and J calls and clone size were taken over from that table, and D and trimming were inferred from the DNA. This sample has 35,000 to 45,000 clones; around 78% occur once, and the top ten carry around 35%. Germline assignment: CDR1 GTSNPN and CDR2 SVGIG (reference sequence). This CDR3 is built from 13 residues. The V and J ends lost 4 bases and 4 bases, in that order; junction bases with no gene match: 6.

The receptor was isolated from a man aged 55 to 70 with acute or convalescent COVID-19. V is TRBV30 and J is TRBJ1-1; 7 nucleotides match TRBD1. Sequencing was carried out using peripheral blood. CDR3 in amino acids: CAWTNRGGTEAFF. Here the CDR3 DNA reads TGTGCCTGGACGAACAGGGGTGGCACTGAAGCTTTCTTT. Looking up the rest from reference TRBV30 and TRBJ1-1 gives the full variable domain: SQTIHQWPATLVQPVGSPLSLECTVEGTSNPNLYWYRQAAGRGLQLLFYSVGIGQISSEVPQNLSASRPQDRQFILSSKKLLLSDSGFYLCAWTNRGGTEAFFGQGTRLTVV.